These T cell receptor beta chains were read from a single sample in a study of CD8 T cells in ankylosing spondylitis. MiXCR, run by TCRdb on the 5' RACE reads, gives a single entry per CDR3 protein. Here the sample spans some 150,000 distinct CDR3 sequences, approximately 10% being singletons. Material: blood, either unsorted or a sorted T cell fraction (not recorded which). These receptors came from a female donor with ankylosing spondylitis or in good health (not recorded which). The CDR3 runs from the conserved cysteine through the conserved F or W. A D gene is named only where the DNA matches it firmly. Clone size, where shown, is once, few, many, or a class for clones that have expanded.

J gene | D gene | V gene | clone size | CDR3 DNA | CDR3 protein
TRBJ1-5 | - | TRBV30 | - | TGTGCCTGGAGTCCTGCCAGCAATCAGCCCCAGCATTTT | CAWSPASNQPQHF
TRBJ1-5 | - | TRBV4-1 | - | TGCGCCAGCAGCCATGACGGTAGCAATCAGCCCCAGCATTTT | CASSHDGSNQPQHF
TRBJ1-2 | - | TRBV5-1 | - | TGCGCCAGCAGCCTGGTATATGGTTTGGGCTACACCTTC | CASSLVYGLGYTF
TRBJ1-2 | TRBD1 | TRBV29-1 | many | TGCAGCGTTCCCCGACAGGGGGCAAACTATGGCTACACCTTC | CSVPRQGANYGYTF
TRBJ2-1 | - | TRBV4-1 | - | TGCGCCAGCAGCCCCTGGGCTGCCGGCAATGAGCAGTTCTTC | CASSPWAAGNEQFF
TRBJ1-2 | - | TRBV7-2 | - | TGTGCCAGCAGCTTAGAATCCTATGGCTACACCTTC | CASSLESYGYTF
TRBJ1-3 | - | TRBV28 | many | TGTGCCAGCAGTTTAGGAGGAAACACCATATATTTT | CASSLGGNTIYF
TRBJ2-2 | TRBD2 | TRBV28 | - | TGTGCCAGCAGTTTACCGGGAGGGGCCACCGGGGAGCTGTTTTTT | CASSLPGGATGELFF
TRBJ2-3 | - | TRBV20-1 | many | TGCAGTGCCCAAAGCCGGCGGCAGTCCACAGATACGCAGTATTTT | CSAQSRRQSTDTQYF
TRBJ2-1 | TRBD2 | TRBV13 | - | TGTGCCAGCAGGTACATCACTAGCGGGAGCGGGAATGAGCAGTTCTTC | CASRYITSGSGNEQFF
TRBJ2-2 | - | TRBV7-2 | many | TGTGCCAGCAGCGGCCCCGGGACACAACACACCGGGGAGCTGTTTTTT | CASSGPGTQHTGELFF
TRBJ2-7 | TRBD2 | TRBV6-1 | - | TGTGCCAGCAGTGAGAGGGCGGGAGGAGTTGGGCAGTACTTC | CASSERAGGVGQYF
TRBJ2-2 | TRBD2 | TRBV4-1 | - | TGCGCCAGCAGCCAAGATGCGTACGGGACTAGGAACACCGGGGAGCTGTTTTTT | CASSQDAYGTRNTGELFF
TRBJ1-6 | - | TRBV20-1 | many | TGCAGTGCTAGAGAGGATTCACCCCTCCACTTT | CSAREDSPLHF
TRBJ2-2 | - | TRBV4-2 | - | TGTGCCAGCAGCCAAGGGGGGGCTAGCGGACACACCGGGGAGCTGTTTTTT | CASSQGGASGHTGELFF
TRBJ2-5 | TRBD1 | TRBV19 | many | TGTGCCAGTAGCGCAGGGGGCTGGGAGACCCAGTACTTC | CASSAGGWETQYF
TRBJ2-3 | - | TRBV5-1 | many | TGCGCCAGCAGCGCAGCTAGCGTTGGGAGCACAGATACGCAGTATTTT | CASSAASVGSTDTQYF
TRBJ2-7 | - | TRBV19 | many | TGTGCCAAGCGACTCTACGAGCAGTACTTC | CAKRLYEQYF
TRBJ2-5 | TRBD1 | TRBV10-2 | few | TGCGCCAGCAAAAGGACAGGGCAACAAGAGACCCAGTACTTC | CASKRTGQQETQYF
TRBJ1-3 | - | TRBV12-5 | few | TGTGCTAGTGGTCCGGGACACGGAGGAAACACCATATATTTT | CASGPGHGGNTIYF
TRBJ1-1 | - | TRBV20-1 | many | TGCAGTGCTCCAGGGGAGGGAACTGAAGCTTTCTTT | CSAPGEGTEAFF
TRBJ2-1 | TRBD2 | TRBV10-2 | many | TGCGCCAGCAGTGATCAAGCGGGGGCCTACAATGAGCAGTTCTTC | CASSDQAGAYNEQFF
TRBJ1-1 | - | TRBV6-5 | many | TGTGCCAGCAGTTACTCTGTCCCCCCTATGAACACTGAAGCTTTCTTT | CASSYSVPPMNTEAFF
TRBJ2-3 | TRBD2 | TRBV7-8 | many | TGTGCCAGCAGCTCAAACTTAGCGGGGACGACAGATACGCAGTATTTT | CASSSNLAGTTDTQYF
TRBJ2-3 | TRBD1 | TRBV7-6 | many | TGTGCCAGCAGCTTAGGGACAGGGCCAGATACGCAGTATTTT | CASSLGTGPDTQYF
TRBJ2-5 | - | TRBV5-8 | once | TGTGCCAGCAGCTTTAGAAAAATCGTCATAATCCAAGAGACCCAGTACTTC | CASSFRKIVIIQETQYF
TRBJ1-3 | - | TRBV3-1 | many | TGTGCCAGCAGCCAAACAGACTCTGGAAACACCATATATTTT | CASSQTDSGNTIYF
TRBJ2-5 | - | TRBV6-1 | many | TGTGCCAGCAGTGAACGGGACCAAGAGACCCAGTACTTC | CASSERDQETQYF
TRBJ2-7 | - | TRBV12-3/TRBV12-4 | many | TGTGCCAGCAGTTCATTCGGGGCTACCTACGAGCAGTACTTC | CASSSFGATYEQYF
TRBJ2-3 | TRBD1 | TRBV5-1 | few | TGCGCCAGCAGCATAGGGACAGGGTCAGATACGCAGTATTTT | CASSIGTGSDTQYF
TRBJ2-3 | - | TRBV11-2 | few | TGTGCCAGCAGCTTAGATGCGGGTCCAGATACGCAGTATTTT | CASSLDAGPDTQYF
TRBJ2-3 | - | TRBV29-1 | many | TGCAGCGTTAAAGGTGGGGATACGCAGTATTTT | CSVKGGDTQYF
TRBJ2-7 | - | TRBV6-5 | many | TGTGCCAGCAGTACTACAGGGTGGCGAACCTACGAGCAGTACTTC | CASSTTGWRTYEQYF
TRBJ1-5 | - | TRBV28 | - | TGTGCCAGCAGTTTATACTACCAGGGCAATCAGCCCCAGCATTTT | CASSLYYQGNQPQHF
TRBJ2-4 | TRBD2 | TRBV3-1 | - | TGTGCCAGCAGCCAAGATAGGCGACTAGCGGGGGAGCAGAACACTCAGTACTTC | CASSQDRRLAGEQNTQYF
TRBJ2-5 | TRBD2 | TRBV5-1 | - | TGCGCCAGCAGCTTGGATCTAGCGGGGAGTAAGACCCAGTACTTC | CASSLDLAGSKTQYF
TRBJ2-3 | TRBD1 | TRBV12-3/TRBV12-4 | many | TGTGCCAGCAGTTTACAGGGGGCTTTATTAGATACGCAGTATTTT | CASSLQGALLDTQYF
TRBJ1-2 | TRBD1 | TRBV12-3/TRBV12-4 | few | TGTGCCAGCAGCGAACAGGGGACCTATGGCTACACCTTC | CASSEQGTYGYTF
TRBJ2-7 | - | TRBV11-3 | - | TGTGCCAGCAGCTTAGGTGGGACGGGTTTCTACGAGCAGTACTTC | CASSLGGTGFYEQYF
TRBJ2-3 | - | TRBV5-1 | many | TGCGCCAGCAGCCTCGGGACTGTCACAGATACGCAGTATTTT | CASSLGTVTDTQYF
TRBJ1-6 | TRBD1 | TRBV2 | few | TGTGCCAGCAGTGAACAGGGGGCCTATAATTCACCCCTCCACTTT | CASSEQGAYNSPLHF
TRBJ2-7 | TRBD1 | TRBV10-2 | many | TGCGCCAGCAGGGGACAGGGAGGAACCTACGAGCAGTACTTC | CASRGQGGTYEQYF
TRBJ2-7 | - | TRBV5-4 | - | TGTGCCAGCAGCTTGGGGGCAGGGGTGAGGGAAGAGCAGTACTTC | CASSLGAGVREEQYF
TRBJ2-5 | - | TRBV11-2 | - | TGTGCCAGCAGCTTAGGTCGGGTTACGGAGACCCAGTACTTC | CASSLGRVTETQYF
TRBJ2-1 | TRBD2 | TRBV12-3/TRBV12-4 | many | TGTGCCAGCAGCCGGGCGGCGGGAGACGGGAATGAGCAGTTCTTC | CASSRAAGDGNEQFF
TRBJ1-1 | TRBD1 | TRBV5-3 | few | TGTGCCAGGTCGGACAGGGCCTGGAACACTGAAGCTTTCTTT | CARSDRAWNTEAFF
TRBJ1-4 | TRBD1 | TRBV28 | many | TGTGCCAGCAGTTTGGGACAGGGATTACATGAAAAACTGTTTTTT | CASSLGQGLHEKLFF
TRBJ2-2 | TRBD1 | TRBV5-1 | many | TGCGCCAGCAGCAAACGACAGGGGGAGAACACCGGGGAGCTGTTTTTT | CASSKRQGENTGELFF
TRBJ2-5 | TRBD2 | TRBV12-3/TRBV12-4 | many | TGTGCCAGCAGTTTAGCTCGGACTAGCGGTTGGGAGACCCAGTACTTC | CASSLARTSGWETQYF
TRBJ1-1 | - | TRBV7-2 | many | TGTGCCAGCAGCTTCAGACAGATGAACACTGAAGCTTTCTTT | CASSFRQMNTEAFF
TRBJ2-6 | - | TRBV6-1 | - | TGTGCCAGCAGCGTTAGGACAGCAAGCTCTGGGGCCAACGTCCTGACTTTC | CASSVRTASSGANVLTF
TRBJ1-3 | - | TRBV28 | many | TGTGCCAGCAGGACAGCGAGCTCTGGAAACACCATATATTTT | CASRTASSGNTIYF
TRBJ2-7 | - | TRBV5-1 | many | TGCGCCAGCAGTAACCAGGTGGACGAGCAGTACTTC | CASSNQVDEQYF
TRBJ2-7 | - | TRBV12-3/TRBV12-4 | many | TGTGCCAGCAGTTCACAGAAACCGCGATTGGGTTTCTACGAGCAGTACTTC | CASSSQKPRLGFYEQYF
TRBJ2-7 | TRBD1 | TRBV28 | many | TGTGCCAGCACGGGACAGGTCACCTACGAGCAGTACTTC | CASTGQVTYEQYF